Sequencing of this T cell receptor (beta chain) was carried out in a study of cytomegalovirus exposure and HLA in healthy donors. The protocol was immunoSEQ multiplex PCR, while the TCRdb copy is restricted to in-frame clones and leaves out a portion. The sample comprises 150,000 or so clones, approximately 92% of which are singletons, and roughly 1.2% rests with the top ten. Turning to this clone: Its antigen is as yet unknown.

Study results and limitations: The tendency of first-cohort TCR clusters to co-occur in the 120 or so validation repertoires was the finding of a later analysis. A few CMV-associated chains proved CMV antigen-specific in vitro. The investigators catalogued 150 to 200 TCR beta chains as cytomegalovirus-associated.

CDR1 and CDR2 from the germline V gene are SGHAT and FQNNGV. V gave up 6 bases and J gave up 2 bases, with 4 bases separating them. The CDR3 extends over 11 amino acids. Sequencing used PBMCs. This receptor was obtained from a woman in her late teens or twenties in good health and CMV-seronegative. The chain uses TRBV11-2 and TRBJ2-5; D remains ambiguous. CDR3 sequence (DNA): TGTGCCAGCAGACATCAAGAGACCCAGTACTTC. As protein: CASRHQETQYF.